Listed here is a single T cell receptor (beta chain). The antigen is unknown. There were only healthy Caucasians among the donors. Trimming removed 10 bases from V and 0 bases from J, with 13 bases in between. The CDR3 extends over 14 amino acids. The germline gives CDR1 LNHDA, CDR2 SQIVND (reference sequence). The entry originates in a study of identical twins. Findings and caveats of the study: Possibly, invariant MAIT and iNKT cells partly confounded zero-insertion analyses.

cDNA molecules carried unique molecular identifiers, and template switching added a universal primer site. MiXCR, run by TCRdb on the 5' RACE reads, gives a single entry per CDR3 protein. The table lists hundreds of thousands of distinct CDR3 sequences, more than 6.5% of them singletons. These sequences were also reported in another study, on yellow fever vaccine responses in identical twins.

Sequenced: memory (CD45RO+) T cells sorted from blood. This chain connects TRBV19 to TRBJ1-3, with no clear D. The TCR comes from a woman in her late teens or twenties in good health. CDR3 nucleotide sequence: TGTGCCACTATGAAGTTGAGCTCTGGAAACACCATATATTTT. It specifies CATMKLSSGNTIYF.